This TCR beta chain was recorded in a study of kidney transplant recipient with SARS-CoV-2 infection. From the reads, TCRdb called clonotypes with MiXCR, one entry per CDR3 protein. The sample carries roughly 250,000 distinct CDR3 sequences, 29% recorded once. V was shortened by 6 bases and J by 10 bases, with 19 bases between the two germline ends. The CDR3 has 14 residues. Sequenced here: a blood sample, sampled at baseline and on roughly day 110 from a kidney transplant recipient. The chain recombines TRBV12-3 or TRBV12-4 with TRBJ2-1; D gene uncertain. The clonotype originates from a young adult male patient who had COVID-19 and was a kidney transplant recipient. A subset of T cells may come from the graft donor. CDR3 bases: TGTGCCAGCAGCAGGTTTCGGGCCTCGAGGGAGCAGTTCTTC. Protein: CASSRFRASREQFF.